This T cell receptor beta chain was sequenced for a study of CD8+ T cells in alopecia areata (dated by TCRdb to between 2017 and 2018). With regard to the full study: The treated patients took part in an open-label pilot trial in which moderate-to-severe alopecia areata was treated with oral tofacitinib at 5 to 10 mg twice daily. Patients received tofacitinib for 6 to 18 months and were then followed off drug for 6 months to check for delayed response and recurrence. In treated patients, disease severity was measured using the SALT score, which gives the percentage of scalp surface area affected. The study used high-throughput TCRbeta sequencing to examine T cell clonal expansion in alopecia areata, in both the C3H/HeJ mouse model and human patients. Scalp tissue and sorted CD4+ and CD8+ peripheral blood T cells from patchy and totalis/universalis alopecia areata patients and from healthy controls were covered by human TCRbeta sequencing. Biopsies were taken from tofacitinib-treated patients at baseline and at 4 and 24 weeks of treatment, and a later scalp biopsy was taken in several of the tofacitinib-treated patients. Scalp clonality was compared among normal scalp (n=4), patchy alopecia areata scalp (n=8), and alopecia totalis/universalis scalp (n=8). RNA was obtained with the PAXgene miRNA kit for fixed scalp, the miRNeasy kit for PBMCs, and the RNeasy kit for mouse skin. immunoSEQ multiplex PCR using 35 Vbeta forward primers and 13 Jbeta reverse primers was used to amplify TCRbeta CDR3 regions. Broader findings and caveats from the paper: Tofacitinib significantly lowered scalp clonality and the number of expanded CD8+ clones among the top 100 scalp clones. Unlike mouse skin, which is dominated by gammadelta T cells, normal human skin has resident alphabeta T cells that are also sequenced, and this complicates analysis of the scalp TCR repertoire. Shared TCR sequences between patients were less evident than in mice, which may be partly attributable to HLA diversity in the patient population. Higher clonality and more expanded CD8+ clones were observed in lesional scalp than in normal scalp, particularly in alopecia totalis/universalis, a finding suggestive of antigenic drive. Because the treated cohort was small and included a single nonresponder, larger studies are needed to assess links between baseline CD8+ expansion and response. Many expanded lesional clones persisted in scalp and blood during tofacitinib treatment, which may partly explain relapse after stopping treatment.

The CDR3 measures 16 amino acids from cysteine to phenylalanine. Only CDR3 DNA is held: 48 bases, read in frame from base 1. V and J are trimmed by 5 bases and 2 bases, and the gene matches miss 9 bases of the junction. Looking up the germline V gene yields CDR1 SGHTA and CDR2 FQGNSA. A note on this clone: Its antigen is not yet known. Base qualities were left out, and no much larger clone turns up one base away.

According to the study, the label for this sample's treatment or condition signals: oral pan-JAK inhibitor, 5-10 mg twice daily. Lesional scalp punch biopsies and peripheral blood were collected from alopecia areata patients. PBMCs were isolated by density centrifugation and stained for CD3, CD4 and CD8, and CD4+ and CD8+ T cells were sorted on a FACSAria. The library relied on the immunoSEQ multiplex PCR assay. To provide template for TCR sequencing, every sample had RNA extracted and reverse transcribed into cDNA. First-strand cDNA was synthesized using SuperScript III with a 2:1 mix of oligo-dT and random hexamers. A synthetic immune receptor repertoire was used to measure amplification bias, and any remaining bias was corrected computationally. The original methods were these. Raw reads were preprocessed to remove errors, and CDR3 was defined according to IMGT conventions as the region from the conserved cysteine to phenylalanine. Clonality was computed by normalizing Shannon entropy by log2 of the number of productive unique TCRs and subtracting the result from 1. CD4 or CD8 identity of scalp clones was inferred by cross-referencing scalp TCRbeta sequences with sorted blood CD4 and CD8 repertoires. TCRdb retrieved this table from immuneACCESS and kept in-frame rearrangements only. Not all clones are present; in checked studies, unresolved V genes account for under half, and no reason is known for the remainder. The V and J calls and clone size are taken from that table; D and trimming were inferred from the DNA. The sample table lists 150,000 to 200,000 clones, under 80% of them with a count of one. Approximately 1.3% of the sample goes to the ten largest clones.

This clonotype originated in a human donor with alopecia areata. This material consisted of CD4+ T cells sorted from blood, taken at approximately week 49, from a patient treated with tofacitinib. The sequence joins TRBV7-2 to TRBJ2-4, and 7 junctional nucleotides match TRBD2. CDR3 sequence: CASSKPTSWSKNIQYF. The sequence in DNA is TGTGCCAGCAGCAAACCGACTAGCTGGTCCAAAAACATTCAGTACTTC.